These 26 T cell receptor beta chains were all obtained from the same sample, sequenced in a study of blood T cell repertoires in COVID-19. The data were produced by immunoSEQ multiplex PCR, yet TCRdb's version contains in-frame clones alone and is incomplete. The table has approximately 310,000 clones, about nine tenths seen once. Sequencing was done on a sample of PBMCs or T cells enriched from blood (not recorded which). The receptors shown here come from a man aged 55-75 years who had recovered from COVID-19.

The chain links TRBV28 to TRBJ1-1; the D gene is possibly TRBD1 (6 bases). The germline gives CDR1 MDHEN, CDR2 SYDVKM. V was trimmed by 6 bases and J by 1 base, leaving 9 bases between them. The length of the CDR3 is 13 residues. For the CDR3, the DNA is TGTGCCAGCAGACCAGGGGAGAACACTGAAGCTTTCTTT. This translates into CASRPGENTEAFF.

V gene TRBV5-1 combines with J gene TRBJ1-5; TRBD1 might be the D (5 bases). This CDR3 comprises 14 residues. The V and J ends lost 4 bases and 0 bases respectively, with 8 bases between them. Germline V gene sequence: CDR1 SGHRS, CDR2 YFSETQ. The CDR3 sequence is CASSPDSSNQPQHF. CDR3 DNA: TGCGCCAGCAGCCCTGACAGTAGCAATCAGCCCCAGCATTTT.

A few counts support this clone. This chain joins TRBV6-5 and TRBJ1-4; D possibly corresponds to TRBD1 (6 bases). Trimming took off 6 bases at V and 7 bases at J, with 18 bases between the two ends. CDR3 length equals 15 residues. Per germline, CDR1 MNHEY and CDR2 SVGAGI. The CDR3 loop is CASRSVGAGTEKLFF. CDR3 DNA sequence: TGTGCCAGCAGGTCTGTGGGGGCAGGGACTGAAAAACTGTTTTTT.

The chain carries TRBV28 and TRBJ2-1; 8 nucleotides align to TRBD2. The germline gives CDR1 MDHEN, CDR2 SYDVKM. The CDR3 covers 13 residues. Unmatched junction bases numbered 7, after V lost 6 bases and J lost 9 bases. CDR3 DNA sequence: TGTGCCAGCAGATTAACGGGGGGGAGTGAGCAGTTCTTC. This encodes CASRLTGGSEQFF.

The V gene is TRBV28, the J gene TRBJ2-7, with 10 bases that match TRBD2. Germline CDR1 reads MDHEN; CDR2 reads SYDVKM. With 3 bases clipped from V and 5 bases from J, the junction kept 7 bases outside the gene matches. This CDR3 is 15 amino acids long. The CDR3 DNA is TGTGCCAGCAGTTTGAGACTAGCGGGTAGAAACGAGCAGTACTTC. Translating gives CASSLRLAGRNEQYF.

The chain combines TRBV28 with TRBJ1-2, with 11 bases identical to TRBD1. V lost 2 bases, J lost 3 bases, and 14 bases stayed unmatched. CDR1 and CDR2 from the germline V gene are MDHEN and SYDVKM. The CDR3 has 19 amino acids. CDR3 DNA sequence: TGTGCCAGCAGTTTAGGGGGCGGGACAGGGGGATTGGCGGACTATGGCTACACCTTC. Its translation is CASSLGGGTGGLADYGYTF.

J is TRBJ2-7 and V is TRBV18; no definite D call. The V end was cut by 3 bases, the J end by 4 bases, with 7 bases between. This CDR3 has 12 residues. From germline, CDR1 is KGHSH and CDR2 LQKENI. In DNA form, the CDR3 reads TGTGCCAGCTCACCTGAGCTATACGAGCAGTACTTC. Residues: CASSPELYEQYF.

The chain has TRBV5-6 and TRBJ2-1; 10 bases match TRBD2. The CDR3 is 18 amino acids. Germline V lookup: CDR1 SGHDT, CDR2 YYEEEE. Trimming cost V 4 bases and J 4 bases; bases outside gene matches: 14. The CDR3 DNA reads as TGTGCCAGCAGCCGAGGGGCTCCGGGACTAGCGAAATACAATGAGCAGTTCTTC. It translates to CASSRGAPGLAKYNEQFF.

The CDR3 is CAITRGAGQPQHF. The CDR3 DNA follows: TGTGCCATCACACGCGGGGCGGGACAGCCCCAGCATTTT. The rearrangement uses TRBV10-3 and TRBJ1-5; perhaps TRBD1 as D (5 bases). Trimming shortened V by 7 bases and J by 7 bases, and 14 bases separated the two germline ends. The CDR3 is made up of 13 amino acids. Germline lookup yields CDR1 ENHRY and CDR2 SYGVKD.

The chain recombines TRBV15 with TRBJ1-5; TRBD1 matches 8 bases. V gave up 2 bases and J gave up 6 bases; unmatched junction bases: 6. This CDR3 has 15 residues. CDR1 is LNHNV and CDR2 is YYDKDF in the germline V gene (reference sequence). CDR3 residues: CATSRPGQGTQPQHF. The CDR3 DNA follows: TGTGCCACCAGCAGACCCGGACAGGGCACTCAGCCCCAGCATTTT.

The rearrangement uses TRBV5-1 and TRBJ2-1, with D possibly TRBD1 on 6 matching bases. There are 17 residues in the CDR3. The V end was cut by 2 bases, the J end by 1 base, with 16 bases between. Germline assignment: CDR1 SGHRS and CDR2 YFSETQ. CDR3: CASSLPGAGLSYNEQFF. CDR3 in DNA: TGCGCCAGCAGCTTACCAGGGGCAGGATTATCCTACAATGAGCAGTTCTTC.

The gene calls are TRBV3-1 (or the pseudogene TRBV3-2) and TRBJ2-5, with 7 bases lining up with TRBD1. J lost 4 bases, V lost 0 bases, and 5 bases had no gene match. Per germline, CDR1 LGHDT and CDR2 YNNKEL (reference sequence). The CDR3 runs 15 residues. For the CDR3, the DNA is TGTGCCAGCAGCCAAGAAGGGACAGTCTCAGAGACCCAGTACTTC. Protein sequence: CASSQEGTVSETQYF.

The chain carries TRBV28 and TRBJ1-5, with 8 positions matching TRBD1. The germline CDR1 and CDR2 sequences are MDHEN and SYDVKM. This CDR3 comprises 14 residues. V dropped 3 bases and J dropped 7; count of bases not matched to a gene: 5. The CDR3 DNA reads TGTGCCAGCAGTTTCGGACAGGGCTCCCAGCCCCAGCATTTT. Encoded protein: CASSFGQGSQPQHF.

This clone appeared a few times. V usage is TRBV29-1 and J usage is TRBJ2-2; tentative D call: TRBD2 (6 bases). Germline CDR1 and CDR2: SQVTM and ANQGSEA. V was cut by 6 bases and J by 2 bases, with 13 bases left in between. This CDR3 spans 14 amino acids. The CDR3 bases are TGCAGCGTCACGAGGACTACAAACACCGGGGAGCTGTTTTTT. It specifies CSVTRTTNTGELFF.

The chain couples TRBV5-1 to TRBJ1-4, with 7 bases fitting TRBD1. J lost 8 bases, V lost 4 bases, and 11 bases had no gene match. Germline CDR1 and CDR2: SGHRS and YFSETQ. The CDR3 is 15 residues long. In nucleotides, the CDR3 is TGCGCCAGCAGCGATAGACAGGGTAGAGGGGAAAAACTGTTTTTT. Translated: CASSDRQGRGEKLFF.

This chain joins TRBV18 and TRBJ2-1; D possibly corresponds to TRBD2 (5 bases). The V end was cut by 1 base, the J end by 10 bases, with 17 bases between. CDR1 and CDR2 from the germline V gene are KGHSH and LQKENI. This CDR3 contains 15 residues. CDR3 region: CASSPQWPGRDEQFF. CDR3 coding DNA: TGTGCCAGCTCACCACAGTGGCCGGGGAGAGACGAGCAGTTCTTC.

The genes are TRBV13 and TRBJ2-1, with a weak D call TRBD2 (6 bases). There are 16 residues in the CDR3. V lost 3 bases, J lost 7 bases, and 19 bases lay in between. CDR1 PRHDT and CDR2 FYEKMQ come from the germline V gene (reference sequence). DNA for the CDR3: TGTGCCAGCAGCTTGGCGGGGACCATCGGGTGGAATGAGCAGTTCTTC. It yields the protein CASSLAGTIGWNEQFF. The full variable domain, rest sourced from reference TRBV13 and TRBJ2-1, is AAGVIQSPRHLIKEKRETATLKCYPIPRHDTVYWYQQGPGQDPQFLISFYEKMQSDKGSIPDRFSAQQFSDYHSELNMSSLELGDSALYFCASSLAGTIGWNEQFFGPGTRLTVL.

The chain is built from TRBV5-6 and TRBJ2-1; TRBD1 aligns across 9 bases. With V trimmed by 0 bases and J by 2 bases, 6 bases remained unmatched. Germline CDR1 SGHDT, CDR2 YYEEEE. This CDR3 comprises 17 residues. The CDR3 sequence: CASSLDVGTGTYNEQFF. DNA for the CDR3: TGTGCCAGCAGCTTGGATGTTGGGACAGGGACCTACAATGAGCAGTTCTTC.

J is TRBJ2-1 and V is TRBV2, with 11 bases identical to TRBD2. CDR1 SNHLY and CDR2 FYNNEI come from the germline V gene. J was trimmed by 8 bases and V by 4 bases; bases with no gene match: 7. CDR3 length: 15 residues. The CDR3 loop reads CASSGSGRARDEQFF. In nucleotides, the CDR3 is TGTGCCAGCAGTGGTAGCGGGAGGGCCCGGGATGAGCAGTTCTTC.

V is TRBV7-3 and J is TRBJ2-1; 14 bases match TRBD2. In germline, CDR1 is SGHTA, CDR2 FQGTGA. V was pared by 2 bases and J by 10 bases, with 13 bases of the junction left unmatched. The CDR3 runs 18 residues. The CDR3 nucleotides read TGTGCCAGCAGCTTACCGGGACTAGCGGGAGATGTCTTGGGGGAGCAGTTCTTC. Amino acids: CASSLPGLAGDVLGEQFF.

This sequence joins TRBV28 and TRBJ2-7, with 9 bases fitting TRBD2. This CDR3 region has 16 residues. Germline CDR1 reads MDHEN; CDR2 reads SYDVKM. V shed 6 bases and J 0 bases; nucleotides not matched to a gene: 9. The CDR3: CASSSGGRARSYEQYF. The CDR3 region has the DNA TGTGCCAGCAGCTCGGGCGGGAGGGCCCGCTCCTACGAGCAGTACTTC.

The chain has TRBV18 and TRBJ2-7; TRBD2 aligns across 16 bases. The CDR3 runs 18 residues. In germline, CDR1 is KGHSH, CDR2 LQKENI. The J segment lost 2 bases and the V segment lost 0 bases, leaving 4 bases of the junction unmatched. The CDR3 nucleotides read TGTGCCAGCTCACCACCGGGACTAGCGGGAGGGACGGCCTACGAGCAGTACTTC. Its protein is CASSPPGLAGGTAYEQYF.

The CDR3 loop reads CASSLAPGATYEQYF. CDR3 nucleotides: TGTGCCAGCAGCTTAGCCCCAGGGGCCACCTACGAGCAGTACTTC. The V call is TRBV7-2, the J call TRBJ2-7, with D tentatively TRBD1 (6 bases). Germline V gene data show CDR1 as SGHTA and CDR2 as FQGNSA. The CDR3 totals 15 residues. V shed 0 bases and J shed 2 bases, with 11 bases lying between them.

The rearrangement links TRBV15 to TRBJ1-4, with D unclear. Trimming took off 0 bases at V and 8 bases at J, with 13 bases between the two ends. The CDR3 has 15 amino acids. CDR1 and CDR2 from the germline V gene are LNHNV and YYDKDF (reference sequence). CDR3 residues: CATSRDLGRGEKLFF. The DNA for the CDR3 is TGTGCCACCAGCAGAGATCTAGGGCGCGGGGAAAAACTGTTTTTT.

The CDR3 here is CASSFSGSSYNEQFF. DNA of the CDR3: TGCGCCAGCAGCTTTAGCGGGAGCTCCTACAATGAGCAGTTCTTC. This chain joins TRBV5-1 and TRBJ2-1, with 9 bases that match TRBD2. CDR3 length: 15 amino acids. The germline gives CDR1 SGHRS, CDR2 YFSETQ. The J segment lost 0 bases and the V segment lost 2 bases, leaving 0 bases of the junction unmatched. The whole variable domain, filled in from reference TRBV5-1 and TRBJ2-1, reads KAGVTQTPRYLIKTRGQQVTLSCSPISGHRSVSWYQQTPGQGLQFLFEYFSETQRNKGNFPGRFSGRQFSNSRSEMNVSTLELGDSALYLCASSFSGSSYNEQFFGPGTRLTVL.

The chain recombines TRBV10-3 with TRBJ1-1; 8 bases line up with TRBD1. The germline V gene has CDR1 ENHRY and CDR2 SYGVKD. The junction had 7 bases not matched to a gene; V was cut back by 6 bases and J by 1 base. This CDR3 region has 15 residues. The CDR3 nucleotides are TGTGCCATCAGGGACAGGGTGGAGGCGAACACTGAAGCTTTCTTT. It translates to CAIRDRVEANTEAFF.